The 22 T cell receptor beta chains given below trace back to one sample, sequenced in a study of blood T cell repertoires in COVID-19. This table comes from immunoSEQ multiplex PCR, and its TCRdb copy is limited to in-frame clones, with some not included. This repertoire shows around 320,000 clones, roughly nine tenths found once; its top ten account for more than 9.5%. Sequenced sample: peripheral blood. Receptors originate from a woman aged 25 to 39 with COVID-19, enrolled during active disease.

The chain has TRBV5-4 and TRBJ2-5; 9 nucleotides line up with TRBD1. Unmatched junction bases numbered 9, after V lost 5 bases and J lost 4 bases. Germline V lookup: CDR1 SGHNT, CDR2 YYREEE (reference sequence). The CDR3 is 15 amino acids. CDR3 sequence: CASRERWDRAETQYF. The CDR3, as DNA: TGTGCCAGCAGAGAACGGTGGGACAGGGCAGAGACCCAGTACTTC.

This clone was counted once. The chain carries TRBV30 and TRBJ1-2; D is unresolved. The germline V gene has CDR1 GTSNPN and CDR2 SVGIG (reference sequence). The CDR3 contains 13 residues. V lost 5 bases, J lost 3 bases, and 13 bases lay in between. The CDR3 DNA reads TGTGCCTGGTCTACTGATATTTACTATGGCTACACCTTC. Translating gives CAWSTDIYYGYTF.

This chain links TRBV5-4 with TRBJ2-7, with 9 bases identical to TRBD1. Looked up from germline, CDR1 is SGHNT and CDR2 is YYREEE (reference sequence). This CDR3 is 16 amino acids long. V shed 8 bases and J 2 bases; nucleotides not matched to a gene: 14. The CDR3 bases are TGTGCCAGTGCCGTGCTTACAGGGGGCGATACCTACGAGCAGTACTTC. Amino acid sequence: CASAVLTGGDTYEQYF.

The chain couples TRBV20-1 to TRBJ2-5; D might be TRBD2 (7 bases). Germline loops: CDR1 DFQATT, CDR2 SNEGSKA (reference sequence). CDR3 length: 16 amino acids. V lost 3 bases to trimming and J lost 5 bases, with 22 bases between them. CDR3 nucleotides: TGCAGTGCTAGTATGGTCGGGGGGCCGTTCGGTGAGACCCAGTACTTC. Its protein product is CSASMVGGPFGETQYF.

V and J are TRBV19 and TRBJ1-5, with D perhaps TRBD1 (5 bases). CDR3 length equals 15 residues. Germline lookup yields CDR1 LNHDA and CDR2 SQIVND (reference sequence). Trimming stripped 6 bases from V and 0 bases from J, with 12 bases between. In DNA form, the CDR3 reads TGTGCCAGTAGCAGACAGCCACATAGCAATCAGCCCCAGCATTTT. The encoded protein is CASSRQPHSNQPQHF. Filled out from reference TRBV19 and TRBJ1-5, the complete variable domain reads DGGITQSPKYLFRKEGQNVTLSCEQNLNHDAMYWYRQDPGQGLRLIYYSQIVNDFQKGDIAEGYSVSREKKESFPLTVTSAQKNPTAFYLCASSRQPHSNQPQHFGDGTRLSIL.

This clone was recorded only once. V gene TRBV7-6 combines with J gene TRBJ1-4; a weak D match, TRBD1 (5 bases). Deletions cut 3 bases from V and 5 bases from J, with 16 bases between. The length of the CDR3 is 16 residues. The V gene's germline CDR1 is SGHVS and CDR2 FNYEAQ. As DNA, the CDR3 is TGTGCCAGCAGCTTTAGTATAGGGGCAGTGAATGAAAAACTGTTTTTT. It specifies CASSFSIGAVNEKLFF.

CDR3 in DNA: TGTGCCAGCAGCGTCGGGGGGGAGACCCAGTACTTC. Its translation: CASSVGGETQYF. The chain combines TRBV11-2 with TRBJ2-5; 7 nucleotides agree with TRBD2. With 5 bases clipped from V and 5 bases from J, the junction kept 2 bases outside the gene matches. This CDR3 has 12 amino acids. The germline gives CDR1 SGHAT, CDR2 FQNNGV.

V and J are TRBV2 and TRBJ1-2, with a possible D match to TRBD1 (6 bases). V lost 11 bases, J lost 4 bases, and 17 bases lay in between. CDR3 length: 13 amino acids. CDR1 SNHLY and CDR2 FYNNEI come from the germline V gene. CDR3 region: CAGTGRGFYGYTF. The CDR3 DNA reads as TGTGCCGGCACAGGGAGGGGTTTCTATGGCTACACCTTC.

The chain links TRBV12-3 or TRBV12-4 to TRBJ2-1, with 11 bases lining up with TRBD2. The V segment lost 5 bases and the J segment 10 bases; nucleotides outside the gene matches: 4. This CDR3 contains 13 residues. This CDR3 reads CASSGTSGWEQFF. The DNA of the CDR3 is TGTGCCAGCAGTGGGACTAGCGGTTGGGAGCAGTTCTTC.

The DNA for the CDR3 is TGTGCCAGCAGTACTACCCCAGGGGGCTCCTACGAGCAGTACTTC. Translated, it gives CASSTTPGGSYEQYF. This chain uses TRBV6-5 with TRBJ2-7; 7 nucleotides match TRBD1. CDR3 size: 15 residues. CDR1 is MNHEY, CDR2 SVGAGI, per germline. V was pared by 5 bases and J by 0 bases, with 7 bases of the junction left unmatched.

V and J are TRBV3-1 (or the pseudogene TRBV3-2) and TRBJ1-2, with D tentatively TRBD1 (6 bases). CDR1 and CDR2 from the germline V gene are LGHDT and YNNKEL (reference sequence). The CDR3 sequence is 13 residues long. Trimming pared 4 bases from V and 5 bases from J, leaving 11 bases between. The CDR3 sequence: CASSPTGSYGYTF. As DNA, the CDR3 is TGTGCCAGCAGCCCTACAGGGTCTTATGGCTACACCTTC.

This clone was seen just once. The chain uses TRBV7-2 and TRBJ2-5, with a possible D match to TRBD2 (5 bases). The CDR3 contains 14 residues. Germline V CDR1 and CDR2: SGHTA, FQGNSA. Between the trimmed V and J ends, which lost 5 bases and 3 bases, there was a span of 13 bases. In nucleotides, the CDR3 is TGTGCCAGCAGCAAAGCGGCGGGTAAAGAGACCCAGTACTTC. It specifies CASSKAAGKETQYF.

The chain recombines TRBV27 with TRBJ1-1; D possibly corresponds to TRBD1 (6 bases). Germline values: CDR1 MNHEY, CDR2 SMNVEV (reference sequence). This CDR3 contains 13 residues. Trimming left V 5 bases short and J 7 bases short, with 14 bases between. CDR3 coding DNA: TGTGCCAGCAGTCCAAATACAGGGTATGAAGCTTTCTTT. Its protein is CASSPNTGYEAFF.

The genes are TRBV3-1 (or the pseudogene TRBV3-2) and TRBJ2-2; D is perhaps TRBD1 (6 bases). The CDR3 runs to 16 residues. V lost 1 base, J lost 2 bases, and 11 bases lay in between. Germline V gene lookup returns CDR1 LGHDT and CDR2 YNNKEL (reference sequence). The CDR3 DNA reads TGTGCCAGCAGCCAAGGTGGACAGCGTAACACCGGGGAGCTGTTTTTT. Its protein is CASSQGGQRNTGELFF.

The V call is TRBV3-1 (or the pseudogene TRBV3-2), the J call TRBJ2-1; possible D gene TRBD2, 5 bases. The CDR3 consists of 13 residues. Germline values: CDR1 LGHDT, CDR2 YNNKEL (reference sequence). The V end lost 1 base, the J end lost 9 bases, and 10 bases lay between the germline ends. The CDR3 loop reads CASSQGTAGEQFF. CDR3 sequence (DNA): TGTGCCAGCAGCCAAGGCACGGCGGGTGAGCAGTTCTTC.

The chain has TRBV14 and TRBJ2-2; 7 bases match TRBD1. This CDR3 comprises 19 residues. Germline-derived CDR1 and CDR2 are SGHDN and FVKESK. The J segment lost 6 bases and the V segment lost 0 bases, leaving 16 bases of the junction unmatched. The CDR3 DNA reads as TGTGCCAGCAGCCAAGATCTTCCCTGGGGGCAGGGGGTTGCCGGGGAGCTGTTTTTT. It is translated as CASSQDLPWGQGVAGELFF.

This chain uses TRBV9 with TRBJ2-1; possibly TRBD1 for D (5 bases). Germline CDR1 and CDR2: SGDLS and YYNGEE. Deletions cut 0 bases from V and 4 bases from J, with 8 bases between. The CDR3 runs to 14 residues. CDR3 residues: CASSVVTVYNEQFF. The CDR3 DNA sequence: TGTGCCAGCAGCGTAGTGACAGTTTACAATGAGCAGTTCTTC.

This chain connects TRBV29-1 to TRBJ2-7; the D is unclear. CDR3 size: 11 residues. Trimming pared 6 bases from V and 3 bases from J, leaving 9 bases between. Germline CDR1 and CDR2: SQVTM and ANQGSEA. CDR3: CSVIDLYEQYF. The CDR3 DNA reads as TGCAGCGTCATAGATCTCTACGAGCAGTACTTC.

The chain couples TRBV24-1 to TRBJ1-6; 10 bases are a match to TRBD1. Germline CDR1 KGHDR, CDR2 SFDVKD. The CDR3 runs to 16 residues. Trimming cost V 6 bases and J 8 bases; bases outside gene matches: 9. The CDR3 DNA follows: TGTGCCACCAGTCTAGACCGGGGACAGGGGCATTCACCCCTCCACTTT. As protein: CATSLDRGQGHSPLHF.

This chain links TRBV9 with TRBJ2-7; 9 nucleotides align to TRBD1. J was trimmed by 2 bases and V by 4 bases; bases with no gene match: 7. Germline CDR1 SGDLS, CDR2 YYNGEE. The CDR3 sequence is 15 residues long. This CDR3 reads CASSSGQGLTYEQYF. CDR3 coding DNA: TGTGCCAGCAGCTCGGGACAGGGCCTCACCTACGAGCAGTACTTC.

The chain joins TRBV6-6 to TRBJ1-1; D may be TRBD1 (6 bases). The germline V gene has CDR1 MNHNY and CDR2 SVGAGI (reference sequence). V was cut by 8 bases and J by 8 bases, with 12 bases left in between. This CDR3 spans 11 amino acids. Here the CDR3 DNA reads TGTGCCAGCTCTTTAAGGGGGGAAGCTTTCTTT. Its protein is CASSLRGEAFF.

V usage is TRBV18 and J usage is TRBJ2-3, with 10 bases lining up with TRBD2. CDR1 is KGHSH and CDR2 is LQKENI in the germline V gene. Trimming removed 5 bases from V and 6 bases from J; junction bases left unmatched: 11. This CDR3 is built from 16 residues. CDR3 DNA: TGTGCCAGCTCAAATGAGACTAGCGGGCTTGGGGATACGCAGTATTTT. Amino acids: CASSNETSGLGDTQYF.